These T cell receptor beta chains were read from a single sample in a study of T-cell reconstitution after alpha-beta-depleted transplantation in children. Using its own MiXCR run on the PCR reads, TCRdb lists one record per CDR3 protein. The sample lists approximately 400,000 distinct CDR3 sequences, roughly a tenth seen once, with roughly 6% in the top ten. The material sequenced was PBMCs from the stem cell graft donor, taken from the stem cell graft. The source is a human donor who donated a stem cell graft to a child with acute myeloid leukemia. CDR3s include the opening cysteine and the closing phenylalanine or tryptophan. Each record gives: clone size, V gene, D gene, J gene, CDR3 protein, CDR3 DNA. A D gene is named only where the DNA matches it firmly. Clone size appears in some rows only: once, few, many, or a class for an expanded clone.

clone_size: few
v_call: TRBV10-3
d_call: .
j_call: TRBJ1-6
cdr3_aa: CAISEGTGTLHF
cdr3_nt: TGTGCCATCAGTGAGGGGACCGGGACCCTCCACTTT

clone_size: .
v_call: TRBV29-1
d_call: TRBD1
j_call: TRBJ2-7
cdr3_aa: CSVESVRDSLSYEQYF
cdr3_nt: TGCAGCGTTGAATCAGTTCGGGACAGTTTATCCTACGAGCAGTACTTC

clone_size: few
v_call: TRBV29-1
d_call: TRBD2
j_call: TRBJ2-7
cdr3_aa: CSVVSTSGTSVEQYF
cdr3_nt: TGCAGCGTTGTTTCGACTAGCGGGACCTCTGTCGAGCAGTACTTC

clone_size: .
v_call: TRBV16
d_call: .
j_call: TRBJ2-7
cdr3_aa: CASSQSSPGEQYF
cdr3_nt: TGTGCCAGCAGCCAATCGAGCCCCGGCGAGCAGTACTTC

clone_size: .
v_call: TRBV9
d_call: .
j_call: TRBJ2-3
cdr3_aa: CASSESRTMADTQYF
cdr3_nt: TGTGCCAGCAGCGAGTCGAGGACAATGGCAGATACGCAGTATTTT

clone_size: few
v_call: TRBV7-2
d_call: .
j_call: TRBJ1-2
cdr3_aa: CASRTTGNTGYTF
cdr3_nt: TGTGCCAGCAGGACCACAGGGAATACTGGCTACACCTTC

clone_size: .
v_call: TRBV25-1
d_call: .
j_call: TRBJ2-2
cdr3_aa: CASSELWEYGTGELFF
cdr3_nt: TGTGCCAGCAGTGAATTGTGGGAGTACGGCACCGGGGAGCTGTTTTTT

clone_size: many
v_call: TRBV5-1
d_call: .
j_call: TRBJ2-6
cdr3_aa: CASSLFRSGANVLTF
cdr3_nt: TGCGCCAGCAGCTTGTTCCGGTCTGGGGCCAACGTCCTGACTTTC

clone_size: .
v_call: TRBV20-1
d_call: .
j_call: TRBJ2-4
cdr3_aa: CSAASRGKNIQYF
cdr3_nt: TGCAGTGCTGCCAGTAGGGGCAAAAACATTCAGTACTTC

clone_size: many
v_call: TRBV20-1
d_call: .
j_call: TRBJ2-4
cdr3_aa: CSAERGGVAKNIQYF
cdr3_nt: TGCAGTGCTGAGAGAGGAGGAGTAGCCAAAAACATTCAGTACTTC

clone_size: many
v_call: TRBV5-1
d_call: .
j_call: TRBJ2-5
cdr3_aa: CASSELEGYQETQYF
cdr3_nt: TGCGCCAGCAGCGAGCTGGAGGGGTACCAAGAGACCCAGTACTTC

clone_size: few
v_call: TRBV5-1
d_call: TRBD1
j_call: TRBJ2-7
cdr3_aa: CASSQTRRQGSYEQYF
cdr3_nt: TGCGCCAGCAGCCAGACGAGACGACAGGGATCCTACGAGCAGTACTTC

clone_size: once
v_call: TRBV20-1
d_call: .
j_call: TRBJ2-5
cdr3_aa: CSAETGTEETQYF
cdr3_nt: TGCAGTGCTGAGACCGGGACCGAAGAGACCCAGTACTTC

clone_size: few
v_call: TRBV7-2
d_call: .
j_call: TRBJ1-4
cdr3_aa: CASSLWEQCNEKLFF
cdr3_nt: TGTGCCAGCAGCTTATGGGAGCAGTGTAATGAAAAACTGTTTTTT

clone_size: few
v_call: TRBV5-1
d_call: .
j_call: TRBJ2-2
cdr3_aa: CASSWSGPGELFF
cdr3_nt: TGCGCCAGCAGCTGGTCCGGCCCCGGGGAGCTGTTTTTT

clone_size: few
v_call: TRBV3-1
d_call: TRBD1
j_call: TRBJ2-1
cdr3_aa: CASSQDPTGFGYNEQFF
cdr3_nt: TGTGCCAGCAGCCAAGATCCGACAGGGTTCGGATACAATGAGCAGTTCTTC

clone_size: few
v_call: TRBV12-3/TRBV12-4
d_call: TRBD1
j_call: TRBJ1-2
cdr3_aa: CASRPAGTVGYTF
cdr3_nt: TGTGCCAGCAGACCTGCTGGGACAGTTGGCTACACCTTC

clone_size: few
v_call: TRBV6-5
d_call: .
j_call: TRBJ2-2
cdr3_aa: CASSSDRGEDNTGELFF
cdr3_nt: TGTGCCAGCAGTTCCGACCGAGGTGAGGACAACACCGGGGAGCTGTTTTTT

clone_size: few
v_call: TRBV7-8
d_call: TRBD1
j_call: TRBJ1-5
cdr3_aa: CASSLGQGGSQPQHF
cdr3_nt: TGTGCCAGCAGCCTTGGACAGGGCGGATCTCAGCCCCAGCATTTT

clone_size: few
v_call: TRBV7-2
d_call: TRBD2
j_call: TRBJ2-2
cdr3_aa: CASLPAGGGTGELFF
cdr3_nt: TGTGCCAGCCTCCCAGCCGGGGGGGGCACCGGGGAGCTGTTTTTT

clone_size: many
v_call: TRBV5-1
d_call: TRBD2
j_call: TRBJ2-5
cdr3_aa: CASTRGGTEGETQYF
cdr3_nt: TGCGCCAGCACACGGGGGGGCACGGAGGGAGAGACCCAGTACTTC

clone_size: .
v_call: TRBV12-5
d_call: .
j_call: TRBJ2-4
cdr3_aa: CASGLVLGGGPLAKNIQYF
cdr3_nt: TGTGCTAGTGGTTTGGTACTCGGGGGTGGGCCTCTAGCCAAAAACATTCAGTACTTC